What follows describes a single T cell receptor beta chain. Its antigen is unidentified. This specimen belongs to a study of T cells in Graves' hyperthyroidism and ophthalmopathy. Study-level results: In blood, most of the thyroid clonotypes expanded above 0.001 were also present.

TCR beta CDR3 sequences were amplified from RNA transcripts. Researchers ran a first-round RT-PCR on the TCR CDR3 using the HTBI primer set. TCRdb re-called the multiplex PCR reads through MiXCR, storing one row per CDR3 protein. Found here are under 250,000 distinct CDR3 sequences, about 24% of them singletons; the top ten hold 35%. Trimming stripped 4 bases from V and 2 bases from J, with 12 bases between. The CDR3 contains 14 residues. The germline gives CDR1 SGHTA, CDR2 FQGNSA. Clinical Activity Scores of at least 3, NOSPECS grades of at least 4 and durations under 3 months characterized ophthalmopathy patients.

Sequencing was carried out using blood. This chain connects TRBV7-2 to TRBJ2-7, with D perhaps TRBD2 (6 bases). This TCR came from a middle-aged woman with Graves' ophthalmopathy. The CDR3 here is CASSWAAGPYEQYF. CDR3 DNA: TGTGCCAGCAGCTGGGCGGCGGGACCCTACGAGCAGTACTTC.